This T cell receptor (beta chain) was observed in a study of vaccination and CD4 T cells after COVID-19. Whole-study context: Post-COVID draws followed diagnosis by a median around 92 days (range 35 to 161).

Treatment given: roughly 10-day PBMC culture with coronavirus spike peptide pools or control peptides (ViraFEST assay). Cell culture was performed with around 2 million PBMCs per well in the presence of 8.5 to 10 IU/ml IL-2 and 7.5 to 10 ug/ml peptide pools. Concerning this clonotype itself: Its antigen is not identified.

Sequencing of cultured CD4+ T cell DNA used the Oncomine TCR Beta short-read assay. TCRdb processed the PCR reads anew with MiXCR; each CDR3 protein has one entry. The repertoire holds approximately 24,000 distinct CDR3 sequences, with 40% as singletons. V was clipped by 0 bases and J by 0 bases, with 7 bases between them. Germline V gene sequence: CDR1 SGHNT, CDR2 YYREEE (reference sequence). The CDR3 has 15 amino acids. The sample comprised CD4+ T cells from blood, cultured in vitro. The TCR was taken from a human donor who had recovered from COVID-19. This chain uses TRBV5-4 with TRBJ2-1, with D possibly TRBD2 on 5 matching bases. CDR3: CASSLGGSSYNEQFF. Written as DNA, the CDR3 is TGTGCCAGCAGCTTGGGAGGGAGCTCCTACAATGAGCAGTTCTTC.